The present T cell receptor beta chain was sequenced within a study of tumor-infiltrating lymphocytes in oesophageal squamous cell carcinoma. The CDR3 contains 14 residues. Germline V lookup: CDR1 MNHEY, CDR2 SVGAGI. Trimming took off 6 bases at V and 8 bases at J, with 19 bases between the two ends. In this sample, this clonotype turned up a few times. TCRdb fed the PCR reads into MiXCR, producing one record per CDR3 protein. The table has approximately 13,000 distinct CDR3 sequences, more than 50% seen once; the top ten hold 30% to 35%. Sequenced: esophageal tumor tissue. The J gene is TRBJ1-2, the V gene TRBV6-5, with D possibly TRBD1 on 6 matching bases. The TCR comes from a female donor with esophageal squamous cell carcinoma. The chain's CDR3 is CASRPNGGLGGYTF. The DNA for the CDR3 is TGTGCCAGCAGGCCCAATGGGGGCCTCGGGGGCTACACCTTC.